The 28 T cell receptor beta chains listed next were all sequenced from one sample in a study of T cell clones after liver transplantation. The table came from immunoSEQ multiplex PCR; TCRdb's copy has only in-frame clones and leaves some out. The sample holds approximately 100,000 clones, around 80% seen once. The starting material was CD4+ T cells from blood, obtained around 4 years after liver transplant. Every receptor here comes from a human patient who received a liver transplant. The graft donor may have given rise to some T cells.

This chain connects TRBV7-3 to TRBJ1-2, with 8 bases fitting TRBD1. The CDR3 length is 14 residues. Trimming removed 5 bases from V and 8 bases from J; junction bases left unmatched: 10. Germline CDR1 reads SGHTA; CDR2 reads FQGTGA. In DNA form, the CDR3 reads TGTGCCAGCAGCCCCGCGGCCAGGGGGCACGGCTACACCTTC. It specifies CASSPAARGHGYTF. Filled out from reference TRBV7-3 and TRBJ1-2, the complete variable domain reads GAGVSQTPSNKVTEKGKYVELRCDPISGHTALYWYRQSLGQGPEFLIYFQGTGAADDSGLPNDRFFAVRPEGSVSTLKIQRTERGDSAVYLCASSPAARGHGYTFGSGTRLTVV.

In its sample, this clone was seen once. The rearrangement uses TRBV18 and TRBJ1-5, with TRBD1 matching over 10 bases. Trimming cost V 6 bases and J 3 bases; bases outside gene matches: 2. The CDR3 length is 14 residues. Germline assignment: CDR1 KGHSH and CDR2 LQKENI. CDR3 nucleotides: TGTGCCAGCTCGGGACAGGGGAACAATCAGCCCCAGCATTTT. Amino acid sequence: CASSGQGNNQPQHF.

V is TRBV27 and J is TRBJ2-7; either TRBD1 or TRBD2 may fit D (6 bases each). The CDR3 covers 12 residues. The ends were cut back, 7 bases at V and 2 bases at J, with 9 bases in the middle. Looked up from germline, CDR1 is MNHEY and CDR2 is SMNVEV (reference sequence). CDR3 nucleotides: TGTGCCAGCAAAGGGGGGACCTACGAGCAGTACTTC. Translation: CASKGGTYEQYF.

The V and J genes are TRBV2 and TRBJ1-2; D unresolved. In germline, CDR1 is SNHLY, CDR2 FYNNEI. The CDR3 extends over 13 amino acids. With 4 bases removed from V and 4 bases from J, the gap between germline ends came to 10 bases. The CDR3: CASSVSGTYGYTF. CDR3 sequence (DNA): TGTGCCAGCAGTGTATCTGGTACCTATGGCTACACCTTC.

The V gene is TRBV29-1, the J gene TRBJ2-2, with 9 bases that match TRBD1. In germline, CDR1 is SQVTM, CDR2 ANQGSEA. The V segment lost 7 bases and the J segment 0 bases; nucleotides outside the gene matches: 6. The CDR3 has 15 residues. In nucleotides, the CDR3 is TGCAGCGGGGCCGGGACAGGGTCGAACACCGGGGAGCTGTTTTTT. Its protein product is CSGAGTGSNTGELFF.

This clone turned up a few times. The V and J genes are TRBV2 and TRBJ1-1, with 12 bases that match TRBD1. Per germline, CDR1 SNHLY and CDR2 FYNNEI. Unmatched junction bases numbered 10, after V lost 11 bases and J lost 3 bases. The CDR3 sequence is 15 residues long. CDR3: CASWGQGASHTEAFF. Here the CDR3 DNA reads TGTGCCTCCTGGGGACAGGGGGCATCACACACTGAAGCTTTCTTT.

The chain uses TRBV7-2 and TRBJ1-5; perhaps TRBD1 as D (6 bases). Germline loops: CDR1 SGHTA, CDR2 FQGNSA. The CDR3 is 19 residues long. The germline V and J ends were trimmed by 0 bases and 1 base, with 19 bases remaining between them. This chain's CDR3 is CASSLANSPGAMSNQPQHF. In nucleotides, the CDR3 is TGTGCCAGCAGCTTAGCGAACAGTCCGGGGGCCATGAGCAATCAGCCCCAGCATTTT. The entire variable domain, with the rest obtained from reference TRBV7-2 and TRBJ1-5, is as follows: GAGVSQSPSNKVTEKGKDVELRCDPISGHTALYWYRQSLGQGLEFLIYFQGNSAPDKSGLPSDRFSAERTGGSVSTLTIQRTQQEDSAVYLCASSLANSPGAMSNQPQHFGDGTRLSIL.

This clone was counted a few times. The chain couples TRBV6-5 to TRBJ1-3; D not certain. The germline CDR1 and CDR2 sequences are MNHEY and SVGAGI. V was trimmed by 2 bases and J by 0 bases, leaving 8 bases between them. This CDR3 has 15 amino acids. As DNA, the CDR3 is TGTGCCAGCAGTTACGGTTCGACCTCTGGAAACACCATATATTTT. Translated, it gives CASSYGSTSGNTIYF.

The chain employs TRBV5-4 and TRBJ1-2; TRBD1 is a possible D gene (5 bases). This CDR3 is 15 amino acids long. Germline lookup yields CDR1 SGHNT and CDR2 YYREEE (reference sequence). V lost 4 bases, J lost 1 base, and 14 bases lay in between. The CDR3 coding sequence is TGTGCCAGCAGCCAAGAGACAGTCCTTAACTATGGCTACACCTTC. It yields the protein CASSQETVLNYGYTF.

The chain is built from TRBV5-1 and TRBJ2-3; 7 bases agree with TRBD1. This CDR3 has 15 amino acids. Germline CDR1 and CDR2: SGHRS and YFSETQ. J gave up 3 bases and V 0 bases, and 4 bases lay outside the gene matches. This CDR3 is CASSLVGGRTDTQYF. DNA for the CDR3: TGCGCCAGCAGCTTGGTAGGGGGCAGGACAGATACGCAGTATTTT. The whole variable domain, remainder taken from reference TRBV5-1 and TRBJ2-3, is KAGVTQTPRYLIKTRGQQVTLSCSPISGHRSVSWYQQTPGQGLQFLFEYFSETQRNKGNFPGRFSGRQFSNSRSEMNVSTLELGDSALYLCASSLVGGRTDTQYFGPGTRLTVL.

J is TRBJ1-1 and V is TRBV18; D might be TRBD1 (5 bases). Trimming took off 4 bases at V and 1 base at J, with 16 bases between the two ends. The CDR3 contains 16 residues. Looked up from germline, CDR1 is KGHSH and CDR2 is LQKENI. This CDR3 reads CASSLFEQGENTEAFF. In DNA form, the CDR3 reads TGTGCCAGCTCACTGTTTGAGCAAGGGGAGAACACTGAAGCTTTCTTT. Looking up the rest from reference TRBV18 and TRBJ1-1 gives the full variable domain: NAGVMQNPRHLVRRRGQEARLRCSPMKGHSHVYWYRQLPEEGLKFMVYLQKENIIDESGMPKERFSAEFPKEGPSILRIQQVVRGDSAAYFCASSLFEQGENTEAFFGQGTRLTVV.

The V call is TRBV7-8, the J call TRBJ2-2, with 16 bases identical to TRBD2. Germline V gene data show CDR1 as SGHVS and CDR2 as FQNEAQ. This CDR3 region has 16 residues. The trim removed 6 bases at V and 11 bases at J, leaving 9 bases unmatched. The CDR3 sequence: CASSLGLAGGPGELFF. The CDR3 DNA is TGTGCCAGCAGTCTGGGACTAGCGGGGGGGCCTGGAGAGCTGTTTTTT.

There are a few counts of this clone. This sample includes further DNA sequences coding for the same CDR3. This chain links TRBV19 with TRBJ2-3; 13 nucleotides agree with TRBD2. Germline trimming cut 6 bases from V and 0 bases from J; bases unmatched to any gene: 3. Per germline, CDR1 LNHDA and CDR2 SQIVND (reference sequence). There are 16 residues in the CDR3. The CDR3 here is CASSRLAGGSTDTQYF. The CDR3 coding sequence is TGTGCCAGTAGCAGACTAGCGGGAGGCAGCACAGATACGCAGTATTTT.

The chain has TRBV29-1 and TRBJ1-2; D gene uncertain. The CDR3 extends over 12 amino acids. Trimming took 8 bases from V and 4 from J, leaving 14 bases between them. The germline gives CDR1 SQVTM, CDR2 ANQGSEA. The CDR3, as DNA: TGCAGCTTTAGGACGGCCCTCTATGGCTACACCTTC. It yields the protein CSFRTALYGYTF.

The J gene is TRBJ1-3, the V gene TRBV7-6, with 7 bases fitting TRBD1. V dropped 5 bases and J dropped 2; count of bases not matched to a gene: 3. Germline CDR1 and CDR2: SGHVS and FNYEAQ. This CDR3 comprises 14 residues. The CDR3 nucleotides are TGTGCCAGCAGCCGGGACAGAACTGGAAACACCATATATTTT. This gives the protein CASSRDRTGNTIYF.

This clone is a singleton in its sample. The chain links TRBV10-3 to TRBJ2-1; 14 nucleotides match TRBD2. CDR3 size: 16 residues. The V gene end was trimmed by 2 bases and the J gene end by 4 bases; junction bases not matched to a gene: 1. Germline loops: CDR1 ENHRY, CDR2 SYGVKD. CDR3 loop: CAISEGTSGGYNEQFF. DNA for the CDR3: TGTGCCATCAGTGAGGGGACTAGCGGGGGTTACAATGAGCAGTTCTTC.

The rearrangement uses TRBV7-2 and TRBJ2-5; D is unclear. Germline CDR1 SGHTA, CDR2 FQGNSA. Between the trimmed V and J ends, which lost 2 bases and 5 bases, there was a span of 21 bases. The CDR3 has 17 amino acids. The CDR3 DNA reads as TGTGCCAGCAGCTTAAGTTCGCAGCTGGATGCGCGGGAGACCCAGTACTTC. This translates into CASSLSSQLDARETQYF.

V and J are TRBV5-5 and TRBJ1-5; 9 nucleotides line up with TRBD1. V was pared by 3 bases and J by 4 bases, with 14 bases of the junction left unmatched. Germline V gene data show CDR1 as SGHKS and CDR2 as YYEKEE (reference sequence). The CDR3 runs to 18 residues. The CDR3 DNA is TGTGCCAGCAGCTCCGGGACAGGGACTATGATAAGGAATCAGCCCCAGCATTTT. Translated, it gives CASSSGTGTMIRNQPQHF.

The chain combines TRBV27 with TRBJ1-1, with TRBD1 as a possible D gene (6 bases). Germline V lookup: CDR1 MNHEY, CDR2 SMNVEV (reference sequence). The length of the CDR3 is 14 residues. V was trimmed by 9 bases and J by 0 bases, leaving 14 bases between them. The CDR3, as DNA: TGTGCCAGTTTAAGGAGGGGGATGAACACTGAAGCTTTCTTT. Amino acids: CASLRRGMNTEAFF.

V and J are TRBV28 and TRBJ2-7; D is perhaps TRBD1 (6 bases). Trimming shortened V by 5 bases and J by 0 bases, and 20 bases separated the two germline ends. The CDR3 has 17 amino acids. Germline CDR1 reads MDHEN; CDR2 reads SYDVKM. CDR3 nucleotides: TGTGCCAGCAGTGAGCCCAAGGGACAAACTTTCTCCTACGAGCAGTACTTC. As protein: CASSEPKGQTFSYEQYF. The complete variable domain, with remaining parts taken from reference TRBV28 and TRBJ2-7, reads DVKVTQSSRYLVKRTGEKVFLECVQDMDHENMFWYRQDPGLGLRLIYFSYDVKMKEKGDIPEGYSVSREKKERFSLILESASTNQTSMYLCASSEPKGQTFSYEQYFGPGTRLTVT.

The chain employs TRBV30 and TRBJ2-3; 9 positions agree with TRBD2. The germline V gene has CDR1 GTSNPN and CDR2 SVGIG (reference sequence). The trim removed 3 bases at V and 3 bases at J, leaving 16 bases unmatched. This CDR3 contains 18 residues. CDR3 amino acids: CAWRSRMASGTPTDTQYF. CDR3 sequence (DNA): TGTGCCTGGAGATCCCGGATGGCTAGCGGGACACCTACAGATACGCAGTATTTT.

J is TRBJ2-3 and V is TRBV19, with D hard to call. Per germline, CDR1 LNHDA and CDR2 SQIVND (reference sequence). V lost 1 base and J 3 bases, leaving 11 bases between the germline ends. The CDR3 totals 15 residues. The CDR3 DNA sequence: TGTGCCAGTAGTATAGCCTTTCTATCTACAGATACGCAGTATTTT. Amino acid sequence: CASSIAFLSTDTQYF.

Sample share makes this clone medium-sized (0.01 to 0.1%). The chain recombines TRBV10-3 with TRBJ1-2; no clear D gene. The V end lost 5 bases, the J end lost 4 bases, and 8 bases lay between the germline ends. The CDR3 loop spans 12 amino acids. The germline V gene has CDR1 ENHRY and CDR2 SYGVKD. CDR3 residues: CAISRTSYGYTF. In DNA form, the CDR3 reads TGTGCCATCAGTCGGACCTCCTATGGCTACACCTTC.

V is TRBV27 and J is TRBJ1-2; D remains ambiguous. The CDR3 is made up of 12 amino acids. Trimming stripped 4 bases from V and 8 bases from J, with 11 bases between. Per the germline V gene, CDR1 is MNHEY and CDR2 is SMNVEV (reference sequence). The chain's CDR3 is CASSSATGGYTF. In DNA, the CDR3 is TGTGCCAGCAGTTCGGCGACGGGAGGCTACACCTTC.

The chain couples TRBV30 to TRBJ1-5; 9 positions agree with TRBD1. This CDR3 is built from 14 residues. Germline lookup yields CDR1 GTSNPN and CDR2 SVGIG (reference sequence). Unmatched junction bases numbered 2, after V lost 2 bases and J lost 3 bases. The CDR3 is CAWSWTGVNQPQHF. CDR3 nucleotide sequence: TGTGCCTGGAGTTGGACAGGGGTCAATCAGCCCCAGCATTTT.

The rearrangement links TRBV7-2 to TRBJ2-1, with 9 bases aligning to TRBD2. The CDR3 length is 16 residues. CDR1 is SGHTA and CDR2 is FQGNSA in the germline V gene. V was pared by 1 base and J by 9 bases, with 10 bases of the junction left unmatched. CDR3: CASSLDLAGGPGEQFF. CDR3 coding DNA: TGTGCCAGCAGCTTAGATTTGGCGGGGGGGCCCGGTGAGCAGTTCTTC. Full variable domain (rest looked up from reference TRBV7-2 and TRBJ2-1): GAGVSQSPSNKVTEKGKDVELRCDPISGHTALYWYRQSLGQGLEFLIYFQGNSAPDKSGLPSDRFSAERTGGSVSTLTIQRTQQEDSAVYLCASSLDLAGGPGEQFFGPGTRLTVL.

CDR3 sequence: CASSLAVGGTQETQYF. DNA for the CDR3: TGTGCCAGCAGTCTAGCCGTAGGAGGGACTCAAGAGACCCAGTACTTC. V gene TRBV28 combines with J gene TRBJ2-5; D possibly corresponds to TRBD2 (6 bases). CDR1 and CDR2 (germline): MDHEN, SYDVKM. V dropped 5 bases and J dropped 2 bases, with 18 bases sitting between them. The CDR3 spans 16 residues.

The rearrangement links TRBV28 to TRBJ2-3; possible D gene TRBD1, 5 bases. The V end lost 7 bases, the J end lost 11 bases, and 19 bases lay between the germline ends. The CDR3 loop spans 13 amino acids. Per germline, CDR1 MDHEN and CDR2 SYDVKM. CDR3: CASNPATPQGQYF. In DNA form, the CDR3 reads TGTGCCAGCAACCCCGCGACCCCCCAGGGGCAGTATTTT.